Each of the 6 T cell receptor beta chains below was sequenced from the same sample in a study of regulatory T cells in long-lasting Graves disease (dated by TCRdb to the early 2020s). This specimen's time point label, interpreted: persistent/refractory GD, antithyroid drugs over 5 years with positive TRAb. For both TCR sequencing and RNA sequencing, RNA was extracted from PBMCs using TRIzol. Libraries were prepared through multiplex PCR. TCRdb shows the sequencer as Illumina HiSeq 4000. TCR beta libraries were built with iRepertoire HTBI primers and Arm-PCR amplification of CDR3 regions. The public reads were reprocessed in TCRdb via fastp at Q25 and MiXCR, keeping in-frame beta chains. When rows share a CDR3 protein, they turn into one entry using the most common DNA and genes. Recorded for this sample are over 650,000 distinct CDR3 sequences; approximately 31% of them occurred a single time. Of the sample, around 40% falls within the top ten clones.

The sequencing here drew on peripheral blood mononuclear cells (PBMCs), taken when the disease was refractory, from a patient treated with antithyroid drugs. The receptors originated from a female donor with Graves disease.

This clonotype occurred many times. This chain connects TRBV28 to TRBJ1-4; tentatively, D is TRBD1 (6 bases). Germline V gene sequence: CDR1 MDHEN, CDR2 SYDVKM. The V and J ends lost 6 bases and 5 bases respectively, with 13 bases between them. This CDR3 is 14 amino acids long. The CDR3 here is CASSQHRENEKLFF. The CDR3 nucleotides read TGTGCCAGCAGCCAGCACAGGGAAAATGAAAAACTGTTTTTT.

This clonotype occurred a few times. The chain has TRBV6-2 or TRBV6-3 and TRBJ2-5; perhaps D is TRBD1 or TRBD2 (5 bases each). Germline lookup yields CDR1 MNHEY and CDR2 SVGEGT. Deletions cut 0 bases from V and 8 bases from J, with 7 bases between. This CDR3 has 12 residues. CDR3 residues: CASSYSGDTQYF. The CDR3 DNA sequence: TGTGCCAGCAGTTACTCGGGGGACACCCAGTACTTC.

In this sample, this clonotype turned up many times. The chain employs TRBV27 and TRBJ1-1; 7 bases match TRBD1. With 3 bases clipped from V and 2 bases from J, the junction kept 3 bases outside the gene matches. The CDR3 sequence is 14 residues long. Per the germline V gene, CDR1 is MNHEY and CDR2 is SMNVEV (reference sequence). CDR3 amino acids: CASSFRTGNTEAFF. The CDR3, as DNA: TGTGCCAGCAGTTTCCGGACAGGCAACACTGAAGCTTTCTTT.

The genes are TRBV3-1 and TRBJ2-7; D is unclear. The CDR3 runs 14 residues. Germline V gene sequence: CDR1 LGHDT, CDR2 YNNKEL (reference sequence). V lost 1 base and J lost 6, with 13 bases in between. CDR3 loop: CASSQGTGIREQYF. The CDR3 DNA sequence: TGTGCCAGCAGCCAAGGGACGGGTATACGCGAGCAGTACTTC.

This clonotype appeared a few times. The conserved phenylalanine or tryptophan is not found at the CDR3 terminus, so this likely reflects a read error. The chain links TRBV28 to TRBJ1-1; D is uncertain. The germline CDR1 and CDR2 sequences are MDHEN and SYDVKM. The CDR3 is made up of 12 amino acids. Trimming took 3 bases from V and 3 from J, leaving 5 bases between them. The CDR3 DNA reads as TGTGCCAGCAGTTTTGGGCACACTGAAGCTTTCCTT. Protein: CASSFGHTEAFL.

This clonotype was detected ten times or more. The chain has TRBV28 and TRBJ1-2; a possible D gene is TRBD1 (5 bases). Between the trimmed V and J ends, which lost 5 bases and 6 bases, there was a span of 16 bases. The CDR3 has 14 residues. Germline V gene sequence: CDR1 MDHEN, CDR2 SYDVKM. DNA of the CDR3: TGTGCCAGCAGTACTAACGGGGGATTGAATGGCTACACCTTC. Protein: CASSTNGGLNGYTF.